The 14 T cell receptor beta chains presented below share a single source sample, sequenced in a study of CD8 T cells in Susac syndrome (dated by TCRdb to the late 2010s). The receptor library was made with the immunoSEQ multiplex PCR assay. RNA was extracted using the RNeasy kit, and about 0.5 to 1 ug of the RNA was reverse transcribed with random hexamers. TCRdb's own reprocessing of the public reads used fastp at Q25 and MiXCR and kept productive beta chains. A single entry per CDR3 protein holds the most common genes and DNA from its merged rows. A total of about 140,000 distinct CDR3 sequences appear in this sample, approximately 95% of them only once. The ten largest clones add up to 0.13% to 0.15% of the sample. The source material was CD4+ T cells from PBMCs. The receptors originated from a human donor with Susac syndrome.

This chain connects TRBV19 to TRBJ1-6, with TRBD1 identical over 8 bases. Germline CDR1 and CDR2: LNHDA and SQIVND (reference sequence). J gave up 9 bases and V 3 bases, and 4 bases lay outside the gene matches. This CDR3 has 14 amino acids. Here the CDR3 DNA reads TGTGCCAGTAGTATCGAACAGGGGGGTTCACCCCTCCACTTT. Its translation is CASSIEQGGSPLHF.

V and J are TRBV20-1 and TRBJ1-1; no reliable D call. The CDR3 sequence is 12 residues long. Germline values: CDR1 DFQATT, CDR2 SNEGSKA (reference sequence). The V end was cut by 3 bases, the J end by 8 bases, with 13 bases between. The CDR3 spells CSARDSPEEAFF. The CDR3 DNA follows: TGCAGTGCTAGGGATTCCCCAGAAGAAGCTTTCTTT.

This clonotype was counted between two and nine times. CDR3 DNA sequence: TGTGCCAGCAGTCAGGGTGATACGCAGTATTTT. Encoded protein: CASSQGDTQYF. The V and J genes are TRBV25-1 and TRBJ2-3; D possibly corresponds to TRBD1 (5 bases). The CDR3 is 11 amino acids. Trimming pared 5 bases from V and 6 bases from J, leaving 6 bases between. In germline, CDR1 is MGHDK, CDR2 SYGVNS.

This rearrangement joins TRBV29-1 to TRBJ1-4, with TRBD1 as a possible D gene (5 bases). V gave up 7 bases and J gave up 6 bases, with 15 bases separating them. The CDR3 is made up of 13 amino acids. Germline CDR1 reads SQVTM; CDR2 reads ANQGSEA. Here the CDR3 reads CSAAGTRDEKLFF. The CDR3 DNA reads TGCAGCGCGGCAGGGACCCGTGATGAAAAACTGTTTTTT.

The chain employs TRBV29-1 and TRBJ2-1; unclear D gene. The length of the CDR3 is 12 residues. V lost 4 bases and J lost 4, with 8 bases in between. Germline CDR1 is SQVTM and CDR2 is ANQGSEA. This CDR3 reads CSVVWQYNEQFF. The DNA for the CDR3 is TGCAGCGTTGTATGGCAGTACAATGAGCAGTTCTTC.

This chain links TRBV29-1 with TRBJ2-5; no clear D gene. This CDR3 contains 12 residues. Germline CDR1 is SQVTM and CDR2 is ANQGSEA. V was cut by 4 bases and J by 1 base, with 7 bases left in between. This chain's CDR3 is CSVVNGQETQYF. In nucleotides, the CDR3 is TGCAGCGTTGTTAACGGCCAAGAGACCCAGTACTTC.

The rearrangement uses TRBV19 and TRBJ2-3; 7 positions match TRBD1. Germline trimming cut 6 bases from V and 1 base from J; bases unmatched to any gene: 4. The CDR3 has 14 amino acids. Germline values: CDR1 LNHDA, CDR2 SQIVND (reference sequence). CDR3 sequence reads: CASRGQTGTDTQYF. In DNA form, the CDR3 reads TGTGCCAGTAGGGGACAGACGGGCACAGATACGCAGTATTTT.

This chain's CDR3 is CASSFQGGPEAFF. CDR3 nucleotides: TGCGCCAGCAGCTTTCAGGGGGGCCCTGAAGCTTTCTTT. V and J are TRBV5-1 and TRBJ1-1, with 7 bases matching TRBD1. The length of the CDR3 is 13 residues. The V gene end was trimmed by 2 bases and the J gene end by 6 bases; junction bases not matched to a gene: 4. The germline V gene has CDR1 SGHRS and CDR2 YFSETQ.

The chain uses TRBV14 and TRBJ2-1; no reliable D call. Trimming shortened V by 1 base and J by 0 bases, and 10 bases separated the two germline ends. The CDR3 has 16 residues. CDR1 and CDR2 from the germline V gene are SGHDN and FVKESK. CDR3 DNA: TGTGCCAGCAGCCAAGTTATCTCGAGCTCCTACAATGAGCAGTTCTTC. Protein sequence: CASSQVISSSYNEQFF.

The rearrangement joins TRBV6-2 or TRBV6-3 to TRBJ2-3; 9 nucleotides match TRBD2. CDR3 size: 16 residues. Germline CDR1 reads MNHEY; CDR2 reads SVGEGT. Losses at the gene ends were 8 bases for V and 2 bases for J; bases not matched to a gene: 11. Written as DNA, the CDR3 is TGTGCCAGCCAGGGAAGGCTAGCGGGATTCACAGATACGCAGTATTTT. Residues: CASQGRLAGFTDTQYF.

J is TRBJ1-4 and V is TRBV24-1; 8 bases match TRBD1. Germline V lookup: CDR1 KGHDR, CDR2 SFDVKD. CDR3 length: 14 amino acids. V gave up 9 bases and J gave up 8 bases; unmatched junction bases: 10. CDR3 protein: CATAETGEGEKLFF. CDR3 nucleotide sequence: TGTGCCACCGCCGAGACAGGGGAAGGGGAAAAACTGTTTTTT.

This clonotype appeared a single time. This chain joins TRBV7-9 and TRBJ2-7, with 8 bases fitting TRBD1. Trimming at V came to 5 bases and at J to 3 bases, leaving 6 bases not matched to a gene. Germline V gene data show CDR1 as SEHNR and CDR2 as FQNEAQ (reference sequence). This CDR3 has 14 amino acids. The CDR3 coding sequence is TGTGCCAGCAGCGTAGGACAGGGTCTCTACGAGCAGTACTTC. Protein product: CASSVGQGLYEQYF.

The chain recombines TRBV20-1 with TRBJ1-2; tentatively, D is TRBD1 (5 bases). Germline V lookup: CDR1 DFQATT, CDR2 SNEGSKA (reference sequence). The CDR3 covers 13 residues. Trimming took off 5 bases at V and 8 bases at J, with 18 bases between the two ends. CDR3 residues: CSAVRAREGGYTF. CDR3 in DNA: TGCAGTGCTGTCCGTGCCAGGGAAGGAGGCTACACCTTC.

The genes are TRBV2 and TRBJ1-2; D is unresolved. Germline V gene lookup returns CDR1 SNHLY and CDR2 FYNNEI. Trimming shortened V by 2 bases and J by 6 bases, and 13 bases separated the two germline ends. CDR3 length: 14 residues. The CDR3 sequence: CASSESARRNGYTF. The CDR3, as DNA: TGTGCCAGCAGTGAATCCGCCCGACGAAATGGCTACACCTTC.